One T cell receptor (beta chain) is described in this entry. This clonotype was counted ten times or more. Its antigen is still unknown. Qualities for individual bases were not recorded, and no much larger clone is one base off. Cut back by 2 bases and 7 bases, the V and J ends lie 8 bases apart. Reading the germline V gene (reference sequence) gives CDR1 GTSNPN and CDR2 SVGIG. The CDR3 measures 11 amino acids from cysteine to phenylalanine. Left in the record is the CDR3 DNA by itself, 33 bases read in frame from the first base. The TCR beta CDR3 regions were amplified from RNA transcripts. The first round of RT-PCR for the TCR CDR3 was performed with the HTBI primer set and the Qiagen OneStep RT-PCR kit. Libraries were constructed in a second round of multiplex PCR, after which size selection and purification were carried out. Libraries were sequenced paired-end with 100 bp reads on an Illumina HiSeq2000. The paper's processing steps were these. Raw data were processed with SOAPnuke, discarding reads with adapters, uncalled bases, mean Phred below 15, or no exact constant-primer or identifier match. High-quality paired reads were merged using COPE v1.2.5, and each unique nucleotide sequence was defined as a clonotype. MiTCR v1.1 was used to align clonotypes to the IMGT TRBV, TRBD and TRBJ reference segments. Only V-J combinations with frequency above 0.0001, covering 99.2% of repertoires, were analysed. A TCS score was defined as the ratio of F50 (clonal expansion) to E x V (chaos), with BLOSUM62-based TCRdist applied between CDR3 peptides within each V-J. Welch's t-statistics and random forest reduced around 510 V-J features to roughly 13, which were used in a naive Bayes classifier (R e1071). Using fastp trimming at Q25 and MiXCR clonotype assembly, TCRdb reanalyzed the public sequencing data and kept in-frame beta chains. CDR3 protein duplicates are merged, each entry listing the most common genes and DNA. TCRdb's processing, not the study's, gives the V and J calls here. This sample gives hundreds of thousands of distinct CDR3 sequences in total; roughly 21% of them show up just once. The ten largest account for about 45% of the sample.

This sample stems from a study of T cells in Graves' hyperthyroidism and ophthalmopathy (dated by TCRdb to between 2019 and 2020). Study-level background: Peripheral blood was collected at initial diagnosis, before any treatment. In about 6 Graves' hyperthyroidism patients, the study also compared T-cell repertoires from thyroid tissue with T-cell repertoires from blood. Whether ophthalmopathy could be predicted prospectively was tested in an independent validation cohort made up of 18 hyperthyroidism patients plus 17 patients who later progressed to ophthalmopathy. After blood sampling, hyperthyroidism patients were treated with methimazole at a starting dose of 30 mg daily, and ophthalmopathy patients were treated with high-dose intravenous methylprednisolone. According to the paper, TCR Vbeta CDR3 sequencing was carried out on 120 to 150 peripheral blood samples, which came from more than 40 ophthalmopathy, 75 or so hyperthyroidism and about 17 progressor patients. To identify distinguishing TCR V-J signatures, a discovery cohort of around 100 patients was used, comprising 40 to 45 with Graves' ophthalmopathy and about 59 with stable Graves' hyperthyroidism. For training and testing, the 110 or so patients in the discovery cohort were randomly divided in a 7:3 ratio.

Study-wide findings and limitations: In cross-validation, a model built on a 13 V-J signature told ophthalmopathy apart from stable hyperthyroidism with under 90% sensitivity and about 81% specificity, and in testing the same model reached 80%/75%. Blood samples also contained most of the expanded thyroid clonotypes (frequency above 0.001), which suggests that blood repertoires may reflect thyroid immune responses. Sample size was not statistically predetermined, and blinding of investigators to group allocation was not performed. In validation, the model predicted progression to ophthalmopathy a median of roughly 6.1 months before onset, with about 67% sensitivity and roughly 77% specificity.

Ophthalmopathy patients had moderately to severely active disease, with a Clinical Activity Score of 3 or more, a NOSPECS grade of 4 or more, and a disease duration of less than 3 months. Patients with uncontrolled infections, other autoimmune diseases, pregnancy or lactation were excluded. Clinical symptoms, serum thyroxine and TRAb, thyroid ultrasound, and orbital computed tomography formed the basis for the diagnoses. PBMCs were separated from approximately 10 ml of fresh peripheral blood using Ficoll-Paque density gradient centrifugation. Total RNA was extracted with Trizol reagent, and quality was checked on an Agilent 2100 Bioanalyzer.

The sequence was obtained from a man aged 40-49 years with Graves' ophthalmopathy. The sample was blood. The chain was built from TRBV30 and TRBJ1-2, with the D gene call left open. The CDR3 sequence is CAWSLPFGYTF. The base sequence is TGTGCCTGGAGTCTCCCCTTTGGCTACACCTTC.